This T cell receptor (beta chain) was captured in a study of CD8+ T cells in alopecia areata listed by TCRdb under 2018. For context, the study as a whole: The treated patients, all with moderate-to-severe alopecia areata, were enrolled in an open-label pilot trial of oral tofacitinib given at 5 to 10 mg twice daily. To study T cell clonal expansion in alopecia areata, the researchers applied high-throughput TCRbeta sequencing to both the C3H/HeJ mouse model and human patients. Human TCRbeta sequencing covered scalp tissue and sorted CD4+ and CD8+ peripheral blood T cells from patchy and totalis/universalis alopecia areata patients and healthy controls. In treated patients, disease severity was measured using the SALT score, which gives the percentage of scalp surface area affected. RNA was extracted with the PAXgene miRNA kit for fixed scalp, the miRNeasy kit for PBMCs, and the RNeasy kit for mouse skin. TCRbeta CDR3 regions were amplified by immunoSEQ multiplex PCR using 35 Vbeta forward and 13 Jbeta reverse primers. Tofacitinib-treated patients had biopsies at baseline and at 4 and 24 weeks of treatment, with a later scalp biopsy in several patients. Patients received tofacitinib for 6 to 18 months and were then followed off drug for 6 months to check for delayed response and recurrence. Clonality in the scalp was compared among normal scalp (n=4), patchy alopecia areata scalp (n=8), and alopecia totalis/universalis scalp (n=8). The research as a whole found: With tofacitinib, both scalp clonality and the number of expanded CD8+ clones among the top 100 scalp clones went down significantly. During tofacitinib treatment, many expanded lesional clones remained in scalp and blood, and this persistence may partly explain relapse after treatment is stopped. Lesional scalp, especially in alopecia totalis/universalis, showed higher clonality and more expanded CD8+ clones than normal scalp, suggesting antigenic drive. Scalp TCR repertoire analysis is complicated because resident alphabeta T cells in normal human skin are also sequenced, whereas mouse skin is dominated by gammadelta T cells. TCR sequences shared between patients were less clear than in mice, possibly partly because of HLA diversity in the patient population. Because the treated cohort was small and included a single nonresponder, larger studies are needed to assess links between baseline CD8+ expansion and response.

The table lists this clone with a few counts. Its cognate antigen has yet to be identified. Base quality data are lacking; no much larger clone is found one base away. The V end gives up 5 bases and the J end 0 bases, leaving 3 bases in the junction not matched to a gene. The CDR3 starts with the cysteine, ends with the phenylalanine, and has 15 residues. Of all the DNA, just the CDR3 is kept, 45 bases in frame from base 1. Reading the germline V gene gives CDR1 LGHNA and CDR2 YNFKEQ. This sample's treatment or condition label indicates: oral pan-JAK inhibitor, 5-10 mg twice daily. Lesional scalp punch biopsies and peripheral blood were collected from alopecia areata patients. PBMCs were isolated by density centrifugation and stained for CD3, CD4 and CD8, after which CD4+ and CD8+ T cells were sorted on a FACSAria. The library came from the immunoSEQ multiplex PCR assay. RNA was extracted from all samples and reverse transcribed into cDNA as template for TCR sequencing. First-strand cDNA was synthesized using SuperScript III with a 2:1 mix of oligo-dT and random hexamers. A synthetic immune receptor repertoire was used to gauge amplification bias, and whatever bias remained was removed computationally. On the authors' methods: After raw reads were preprocessed to remove errors, the CDR3 was defined following IMGT conventions as running from the conserved cysteine to phenylalanine. Clonality was calculated as 1 minus Shannon entropy normalized by log2 of the number of productive unique TCRs. CD4 or CD8 identity of scalp clones was inferred by cross-referencing scalp TCRbeta sequences with sorted blood CD4 and CD8 repertoires. This is the immuneACCESS table as TCRdb keeps it, with only in-frame sequences that have V and J called. A part of the clones is gone; compared with another copy, unresolved V genes explain less than half, and the rest is unexplained. The V and J calls and clone size were taken over from that table, and D and trimming were inferred from the DNA. Present in this sample are 200,000 or so clones, 30% to 40% of which were seen just once. Around 0.48% of the sample is in the top ten clones.

This sample comprised CD4+ T cells sorted from blood, obtained at approximately week 30, from a patient treated with tofacitinib. This TCR came from a human donor with alopecia areata. The V and J genes are TRBV4-2 and TRBJ2-3; 9 junctional bases match TRBD2. The sequenced DNA is TGTGCCAGCAGCTTTAGCGGGGGTAGCACAGATACGCAGTATTTT. Its amino acids are CASSFSGGSTDTQYF.